This T cell receptor (beta chain) appears in the sequencing data of a study of OX40 agonist ivuxolimab in advanced cancers. For the study at large: With ivuxolimab, an agonistic anti-OX40 (CD134) antibody, patients were treated.

Assay: immunoSEQ multiplex PCR; the TCRdb copy retains only in-frame clones and omits some. This table holds around 92,000 clones, 85% to 95% found once. The origin of this receptor is an adult with an advanced solid tumor such as melanoma, head and neck, liver or kidney cancer. The sequenced sample was CD4+ or CD8+ T cells sorted from blood, obtained in a trial of the OX40 agonist ivuxolimab.

The CDR3 sequence: CASLRGSGNTIYF. CDR3 sequence (DNA): TGTGCCAGCCTTCGGGGCTCTGGAAACACCATATATTTT. The V gene is TRBV21-1, the J gene TRBJ1-3. TRBV21-1 is an annotated pseudogene. This CDR3 comprises 13 residues.